The present T cell receptor (beta chain) was sequenced within a study of cytomegalovirus exposure and HLA in healthy donors. Study-wide findings and caveats: The classifier reportedly diagnosed cytomegalovirus status with high specificity and sensitivity. Links to common viral pathogens appeared, in a later analysis, for several of the most significant clusters.

Comment on this clone: Its specificity is unknown.

This PCR relied on a set of 60 Vbeta primers and 13 Jbeta primers. TCRdb's copy holds only in-frame clones and misses some; the assay was immunoSEQ multiplex PCR. The sample lists approximately 77,000 clones; approximately 78% were seen once. Source material: PBMCs. The source of this sequence is a middle-aged man in good health and CMV-seronegative.

In DNA, the CDR3 is TGTGCCAGCAGCTTAGACCAGGGTTCGGAGCAGTACTTC. Translated, it gives CASSLDQGSEQYF. V is TRBV13 and J is TRBJ2-7; D perhaps matches TRBD1 (5 bases). This CDR3 is 13 amino acids long. Germline loops: CDR1 PRHDT, CDR2 FYEKMQ (reference sequence). The ends were cut back, 1 base at V and 7 bases at J, with 11 bases in the middle.